This T cell receptor (beta chain) was obtained from a study of cytomegalovirus exposure and HLA in healthy donors. Study results and caveats: The authors reported that TCR beta sequences could predict HLA-A and HLA-B alleles. These predictions were accurate for most subjects in the first cohort.

In regard to this clone: Its specificity is not known.

Germline loops: CDR1 SGHRS, CDR2 YFSETQ. CDR3 length: 15 amino acids. J was trimmed by 3 bases and V by 4 bases; bases with no gene match: 4. The PCR contained 60 Vbeta and 13 Jbeta primers. The authors' processing: Later reanalysis found approximately 80 million unique TCR beta chains, some 10 million of them shared. Sequencing was performed with immunoSEQ multiplex PCR; in TCRdb, only in-frame clones are kept and a portion is missing. Clone size and V and J calls were adopted from that table, with D and trimming inferred from the DNA. The top ten clones hold roughly 3.2% of a sample with roughly 100,000 clones, approximately 69% of them seen once.

The sequenced material came from PBMCs. The chain combines TRBV5-1 with TRBJ1-5; 10 bases are a match to TRBD1. The receptor's source is a man younger than 45 in good health and CMV-seronegative. As DNA, the CDR3 is TGCGCCAGCAGCCAGGGACAGGGGACCAATCAGCCCCAGCATTTT. As protein: CASSQGQGTNQPQHF.